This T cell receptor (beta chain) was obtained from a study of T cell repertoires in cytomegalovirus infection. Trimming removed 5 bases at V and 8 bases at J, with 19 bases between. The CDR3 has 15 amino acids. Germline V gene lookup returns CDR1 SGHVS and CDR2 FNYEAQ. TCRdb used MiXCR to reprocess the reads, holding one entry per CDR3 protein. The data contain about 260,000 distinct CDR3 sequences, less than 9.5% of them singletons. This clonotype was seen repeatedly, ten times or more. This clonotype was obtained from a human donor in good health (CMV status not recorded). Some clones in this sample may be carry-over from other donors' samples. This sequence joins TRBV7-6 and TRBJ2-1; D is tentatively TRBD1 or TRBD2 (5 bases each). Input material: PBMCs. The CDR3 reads CASSLGRGVKDEQFF. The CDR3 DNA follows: TGTGCCAGCAGCCTGGGCCGAGGGGTGAAGGATGAGCAGTTCTTC.